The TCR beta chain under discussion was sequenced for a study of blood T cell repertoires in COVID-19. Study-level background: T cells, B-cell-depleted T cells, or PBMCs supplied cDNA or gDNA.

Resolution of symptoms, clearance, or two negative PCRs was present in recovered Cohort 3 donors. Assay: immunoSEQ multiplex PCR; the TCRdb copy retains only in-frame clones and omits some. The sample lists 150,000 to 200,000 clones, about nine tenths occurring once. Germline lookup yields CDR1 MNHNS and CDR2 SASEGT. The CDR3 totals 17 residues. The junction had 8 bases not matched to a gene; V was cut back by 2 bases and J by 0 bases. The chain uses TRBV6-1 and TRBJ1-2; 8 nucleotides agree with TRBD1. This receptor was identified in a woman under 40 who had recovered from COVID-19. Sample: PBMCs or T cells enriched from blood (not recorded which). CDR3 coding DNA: TGTGCCAGCAGTGAAAGGTCAGGGGGCACGTCTAACTATGGCTACACCTTC. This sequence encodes CASSERSGGTSNYGYTF.